This T cell receptor (beta chain) was recorded in a study of metastatic and nonmetastatic thyroid tumors. Findings of the study overall: Benign nodules were reported to have significantly lower TCR beta diversity than malignant thyroid tumors, in blood and tumor.

None of the patients had undergone any treatment ahead of thyroid surgery. As to this clone: The antigen is undetermined.

V lost 0 bases and J 2 bases, leaving 11 bases between the germline ends. In germline, CDR1 is MNHNS, CDR2 SASEGT. This CDR3 has 16 residues. As originally analysed: It was from CDR3 differences across clinicopathological groups that a distant-metastasis classifier for papillary thyroid cancer was built. Using MiXCR, TCRdb reanalyzed the PCR reads. TCRdb assigned the V and J calls; the authors' analysis was not used. In the table there are 15,000 to 20,000 clones, roughly 24% of which are singletons. The chain recombines TRBV6-1 with TRBJ1-5; D remains ambiguous. The clonotype originates from a female donor with papillary thyroid cancer or a benign thyroid nodule (not recorded which). Some clones in this sample may be carry-over from other donors' samples. Sequenced sample: adjacent normal tissue. Here the CDR3 reads CASSEAPGFGNQPQHF. CDR3 in DNA: TGTGCCAGCAGTGAAGCACCCGGGTTCGGCAATCAGCCCCAGCATTTT.